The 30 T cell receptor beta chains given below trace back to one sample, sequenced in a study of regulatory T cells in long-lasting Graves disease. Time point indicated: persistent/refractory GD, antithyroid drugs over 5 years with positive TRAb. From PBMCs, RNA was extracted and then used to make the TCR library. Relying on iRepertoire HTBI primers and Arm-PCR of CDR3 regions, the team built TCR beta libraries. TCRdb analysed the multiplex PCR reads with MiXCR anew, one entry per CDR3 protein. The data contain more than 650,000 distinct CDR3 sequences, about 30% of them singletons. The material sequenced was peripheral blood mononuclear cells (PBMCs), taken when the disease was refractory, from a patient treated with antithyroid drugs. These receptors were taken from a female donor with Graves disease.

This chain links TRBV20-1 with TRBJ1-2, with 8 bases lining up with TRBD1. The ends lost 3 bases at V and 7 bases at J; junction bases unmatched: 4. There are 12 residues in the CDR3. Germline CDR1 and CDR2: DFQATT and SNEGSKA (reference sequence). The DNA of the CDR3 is TGCAGTGCTAGGAACAGGGGGGTTGGCTACACCTTC. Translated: CSARNRGVGYTF.

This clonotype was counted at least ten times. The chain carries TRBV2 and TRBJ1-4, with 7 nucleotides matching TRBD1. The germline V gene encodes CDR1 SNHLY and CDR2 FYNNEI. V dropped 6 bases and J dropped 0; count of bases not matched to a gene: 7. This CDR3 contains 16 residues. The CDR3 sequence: CASRRDSFTTNEKLFF. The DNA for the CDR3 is TGTGCCAGCAGGCGGGACAGCTTTACAACTAATGAAAAACTGTTTTTT.

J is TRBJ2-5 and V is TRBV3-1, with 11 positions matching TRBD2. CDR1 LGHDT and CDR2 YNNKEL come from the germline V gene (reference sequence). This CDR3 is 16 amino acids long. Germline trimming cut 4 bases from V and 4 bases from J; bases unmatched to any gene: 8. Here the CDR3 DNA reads TGTGCCAGCAGCCCCCGACTAGCGGGGCATGGAGAGACCCAGTACTTC. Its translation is CASSPRLAGHGETQYF.

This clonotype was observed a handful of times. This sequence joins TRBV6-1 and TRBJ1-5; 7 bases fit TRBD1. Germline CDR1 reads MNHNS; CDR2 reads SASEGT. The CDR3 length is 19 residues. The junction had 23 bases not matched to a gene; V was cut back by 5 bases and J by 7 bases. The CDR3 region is CASSYPRLTGTFIGQPQHF. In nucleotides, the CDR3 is TGTGCCAGCAGTTATCCGCGGCTGACAGGGACCTTCATTGGGCAGCCCCAGCATTTT.

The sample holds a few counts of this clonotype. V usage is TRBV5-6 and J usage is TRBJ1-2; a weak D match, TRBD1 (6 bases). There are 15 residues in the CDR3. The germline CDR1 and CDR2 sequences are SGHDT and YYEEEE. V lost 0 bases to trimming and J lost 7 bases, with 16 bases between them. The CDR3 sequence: CASSLAYREFGGYTF. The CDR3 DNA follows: TGTGCCAGCAGCTTGGCTTACAGGGAATTCGGTGGCTACACCTTC.

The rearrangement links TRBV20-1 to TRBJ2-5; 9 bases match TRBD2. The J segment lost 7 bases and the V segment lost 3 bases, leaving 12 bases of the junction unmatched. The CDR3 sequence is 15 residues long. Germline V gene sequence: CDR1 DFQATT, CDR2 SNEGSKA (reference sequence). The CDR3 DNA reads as TGCAGTGCTAGCCTCGTTGGCGGGGGGGAGGGGACCCAGTACTTC. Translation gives CSASLVGGGEGTQYF.

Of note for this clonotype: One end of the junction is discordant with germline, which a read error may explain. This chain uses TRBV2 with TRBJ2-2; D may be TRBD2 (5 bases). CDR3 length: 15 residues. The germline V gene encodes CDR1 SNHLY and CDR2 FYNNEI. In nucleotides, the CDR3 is TGTACCAGCAAGGAGCTAGCAGGTTTGCCCCGGGAGCTGTTTTTT. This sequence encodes CTSKELAGLPRELFF.

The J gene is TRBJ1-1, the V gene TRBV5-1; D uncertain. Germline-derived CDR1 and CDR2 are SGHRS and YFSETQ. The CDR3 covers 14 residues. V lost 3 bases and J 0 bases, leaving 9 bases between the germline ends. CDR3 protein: CASSSTAVNTEAFF. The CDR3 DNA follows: TGCGCCAGCAGCTCCACAGCTGTGAACACTGAAGCTTTCTTT.

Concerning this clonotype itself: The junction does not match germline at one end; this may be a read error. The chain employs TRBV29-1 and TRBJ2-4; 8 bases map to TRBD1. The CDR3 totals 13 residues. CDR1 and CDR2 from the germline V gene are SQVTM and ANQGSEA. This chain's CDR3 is CSAEPGQENIQYF. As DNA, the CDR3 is TGCAGCGCTGAACCGGGACAGGAGAACATTCAGTACTTC.

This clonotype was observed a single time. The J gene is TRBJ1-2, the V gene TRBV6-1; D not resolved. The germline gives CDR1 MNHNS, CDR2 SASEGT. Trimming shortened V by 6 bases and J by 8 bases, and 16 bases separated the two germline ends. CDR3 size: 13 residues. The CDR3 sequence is CASSAGEGLGYTF. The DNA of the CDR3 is TGTGCCAGCAGCGCCGGGGAGGGCCTCGGCTACACCTTC.

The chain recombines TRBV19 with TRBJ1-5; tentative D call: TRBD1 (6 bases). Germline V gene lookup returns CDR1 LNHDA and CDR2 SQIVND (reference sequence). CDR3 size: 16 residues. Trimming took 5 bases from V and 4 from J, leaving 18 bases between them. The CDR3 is CASSGGGAQGNQPQHF. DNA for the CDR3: TGTGCCAGTAGTGGTGGGGGCGCCCAGGGGAATCAGCCCCAGCATTTT.

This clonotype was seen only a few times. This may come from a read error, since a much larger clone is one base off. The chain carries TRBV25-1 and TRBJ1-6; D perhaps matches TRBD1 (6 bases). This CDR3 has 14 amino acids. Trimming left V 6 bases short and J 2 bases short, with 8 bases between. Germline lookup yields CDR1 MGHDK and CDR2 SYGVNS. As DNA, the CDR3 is TGTGCCAGCAGGGGGGGGCCCTATAATTCACCCCTCCACTTT. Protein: CASRGGPYNSPLHF.

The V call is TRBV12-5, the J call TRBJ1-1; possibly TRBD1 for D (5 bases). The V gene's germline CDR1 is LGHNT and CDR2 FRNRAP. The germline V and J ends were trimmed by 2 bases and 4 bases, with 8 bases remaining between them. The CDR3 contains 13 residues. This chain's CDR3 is CASGLQGGTEAFF. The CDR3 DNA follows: TGTGCTAGTGGTTTGCAGGGAGGCACTGAAGCTTTCTTT.

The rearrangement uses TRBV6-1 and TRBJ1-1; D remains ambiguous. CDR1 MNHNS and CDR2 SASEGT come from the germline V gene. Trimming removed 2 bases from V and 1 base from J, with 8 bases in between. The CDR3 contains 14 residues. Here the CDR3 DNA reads TGTGCCAGCAGTGAACAACCAGGGAACACTGAAGCTTTCTTT. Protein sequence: CASSEQPGNTEAFF.

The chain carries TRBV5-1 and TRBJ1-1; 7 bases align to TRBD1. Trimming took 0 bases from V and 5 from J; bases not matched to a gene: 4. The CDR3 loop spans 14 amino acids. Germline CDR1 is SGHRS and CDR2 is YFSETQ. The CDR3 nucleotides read TGCGCCAGCAGCTTGGCTAAGACAGGGACTGAAGCTTTCTTT. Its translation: CASSLAKTGTEAFF.

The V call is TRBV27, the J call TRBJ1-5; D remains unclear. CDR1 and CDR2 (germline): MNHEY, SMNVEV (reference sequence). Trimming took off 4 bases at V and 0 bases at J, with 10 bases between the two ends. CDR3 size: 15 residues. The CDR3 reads CASSWAWASNQPQHF. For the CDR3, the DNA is TGTGCCAGCAGTTGGGCATGGGCTAGCAATCAGCCCCAGCATTTT.

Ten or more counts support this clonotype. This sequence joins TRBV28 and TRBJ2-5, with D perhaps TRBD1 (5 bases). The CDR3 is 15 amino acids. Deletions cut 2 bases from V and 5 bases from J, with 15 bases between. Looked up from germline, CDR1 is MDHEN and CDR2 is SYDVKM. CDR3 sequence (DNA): TGTGCCAGCAGTTTACCTATAGGGGCCGGGGAGACCCAGTACTTC. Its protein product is CASSLPIGAGETQYF.

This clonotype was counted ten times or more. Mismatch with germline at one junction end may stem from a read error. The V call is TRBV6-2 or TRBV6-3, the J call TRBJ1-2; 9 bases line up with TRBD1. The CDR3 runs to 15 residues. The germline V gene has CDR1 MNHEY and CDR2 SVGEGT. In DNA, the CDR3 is TGTGCCAGCAATTACGATGGACAGGGGATTCGTAGCTACACCTTC. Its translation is CASNYDGQGIRSYTF.

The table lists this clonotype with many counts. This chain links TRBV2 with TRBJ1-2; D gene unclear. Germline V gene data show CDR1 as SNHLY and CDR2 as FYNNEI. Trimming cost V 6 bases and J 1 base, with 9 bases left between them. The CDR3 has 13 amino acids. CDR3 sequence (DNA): TGTGCCAGCAGCAACAACCGTAACTATGGCTACACCTTC. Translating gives CASSNNRNYGYTF.

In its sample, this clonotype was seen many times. The CDR3: CASREGGRNTEAFF. CDR3 DNA: TGTGCCAGCAGAGAAGGGGGCAGGAACACTGAAGCTTTCTTT. This chain joins TRBV28 and TRBJ1-1; TRBD1 agrees at 7 bases. The CDR3 sequence is 14 residues long. In germline, CDR1 is MDHEN, CDR2 SYDVKM. The ends lost 6 bases at V and 1 base at J; junction bases unmatched: 5. Filled out from reference TRBV28 and TRBJ1-1, the complete variable domain reads DVKVTQSSRYLVKRTGEKVFLECVQDMDHENMFWYRQDPGLGLRLIYFSYDVKMKEKGDIPEGYSVSREKKERFSLILESASTNQTSMYLCASREGGRNTEAFFGQGTRLTVV.

The CDR3 sequence is CASTPPGGGASNQPQHF. DNA of the CDR3: TGTGCCAGCACTCCACCAGGGGGGGGAGCGAGCAATCAGCCCCAGCATTTT. This chain joins TRBV6-1 and TRBJ1-5, with 7 positions matching TRBD1. The germline CDR1 and CDR2 sequences are MNHNS and SASEGT. The V gene end was trimmed by 7 bases and the J gene end by 1 base; junction bases not matched to a gene: 13. The CDR3 runs 17 residues.

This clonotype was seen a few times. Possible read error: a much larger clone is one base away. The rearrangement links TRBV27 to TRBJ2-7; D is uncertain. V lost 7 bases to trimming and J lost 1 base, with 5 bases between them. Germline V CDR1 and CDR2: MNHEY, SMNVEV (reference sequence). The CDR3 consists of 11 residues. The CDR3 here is CASTQSYEQYF. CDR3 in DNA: TGTGCCAGCACCCAATCCTACGAGCAGTACTTC.

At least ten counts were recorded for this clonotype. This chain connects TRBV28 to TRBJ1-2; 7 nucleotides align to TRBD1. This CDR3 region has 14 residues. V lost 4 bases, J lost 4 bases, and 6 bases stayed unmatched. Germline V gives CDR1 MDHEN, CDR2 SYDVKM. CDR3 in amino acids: CASSSGQSFYGYTF. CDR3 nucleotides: TGTGCCAGCAGTTCGGGACAGTCCTTCTATGGCTACACCTTC.

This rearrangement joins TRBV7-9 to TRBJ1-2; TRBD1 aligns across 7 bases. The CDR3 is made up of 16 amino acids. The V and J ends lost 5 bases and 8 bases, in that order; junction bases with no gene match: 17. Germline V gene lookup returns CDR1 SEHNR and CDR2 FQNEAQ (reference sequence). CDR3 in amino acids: CASSPERPGQDRGYTF. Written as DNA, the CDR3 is TGTGCCAGCAGCCCCGAACGGCCAGGACAGGATCGAGGCTACACCTTC.

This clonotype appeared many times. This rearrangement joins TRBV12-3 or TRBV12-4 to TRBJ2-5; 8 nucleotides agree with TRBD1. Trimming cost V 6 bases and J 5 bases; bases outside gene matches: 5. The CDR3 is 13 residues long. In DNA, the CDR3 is TGTGCCAGCAGAGGACAGGGTCACGAGACCCAGTACTTC. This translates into CASRGQGHETQYF.

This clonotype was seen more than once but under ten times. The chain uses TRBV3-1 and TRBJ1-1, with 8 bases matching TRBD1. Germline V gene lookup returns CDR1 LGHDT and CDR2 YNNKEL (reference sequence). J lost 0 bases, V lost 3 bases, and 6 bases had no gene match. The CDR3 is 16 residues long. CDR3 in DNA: TGTGCCAGCAGCCAGGTATGGACAGGGATGAACACTGAAGCTTTCTTT. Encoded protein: CASSQVWTGMNTEAFF.

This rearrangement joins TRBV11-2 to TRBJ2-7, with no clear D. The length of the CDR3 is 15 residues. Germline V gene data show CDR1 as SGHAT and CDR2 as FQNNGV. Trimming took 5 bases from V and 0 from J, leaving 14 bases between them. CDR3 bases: TGTGCCAGCAGCCCCACAGTGGTGCCCTCCTACGAGCAGTACTTC. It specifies CASSPTVVPSYEQYF.

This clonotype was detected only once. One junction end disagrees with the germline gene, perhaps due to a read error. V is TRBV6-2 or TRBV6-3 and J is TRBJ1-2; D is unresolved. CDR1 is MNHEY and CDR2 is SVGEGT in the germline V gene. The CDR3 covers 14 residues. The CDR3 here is CASSGMGGVDGHTF. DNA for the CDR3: TGTGCCAGCAGTGGTATGGGTGGTGTGGATGGCCACACCTTC.

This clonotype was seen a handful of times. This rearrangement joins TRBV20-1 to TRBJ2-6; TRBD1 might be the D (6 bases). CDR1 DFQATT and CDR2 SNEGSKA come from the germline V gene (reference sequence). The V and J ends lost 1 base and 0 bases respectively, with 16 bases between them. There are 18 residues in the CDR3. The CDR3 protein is CSARGWTASNSGANVLTF. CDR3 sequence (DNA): TGCAGTGCTAGAGGGTGGACAGCTAGTAACTCTGGGGCCAACGTCCTGACTTTC.

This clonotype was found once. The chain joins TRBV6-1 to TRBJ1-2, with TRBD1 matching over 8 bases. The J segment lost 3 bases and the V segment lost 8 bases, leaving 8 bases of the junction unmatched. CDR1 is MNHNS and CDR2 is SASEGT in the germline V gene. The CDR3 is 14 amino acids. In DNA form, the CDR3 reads TGTGCCAGCGCGCCGACAGGGGCCCACTATGGCTACACCTTC. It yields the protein CASAPTGAHYGYTF.